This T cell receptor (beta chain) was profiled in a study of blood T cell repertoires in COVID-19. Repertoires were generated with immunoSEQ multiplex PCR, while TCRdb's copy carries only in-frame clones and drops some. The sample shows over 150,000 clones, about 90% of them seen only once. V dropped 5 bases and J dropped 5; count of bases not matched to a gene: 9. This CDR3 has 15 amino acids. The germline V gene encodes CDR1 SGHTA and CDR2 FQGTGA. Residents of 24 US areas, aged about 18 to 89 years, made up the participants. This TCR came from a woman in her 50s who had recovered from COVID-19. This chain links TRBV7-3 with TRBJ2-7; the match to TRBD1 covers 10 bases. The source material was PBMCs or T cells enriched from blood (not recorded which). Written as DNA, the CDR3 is TGTGCCAGCAGCCCGGTAGGGACAGGGGTCCACGAGCAGTACTTC. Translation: CASSPVGTGVHEQYF.